The present entry profiles one T cell receptor (beta chain) with its context. Its target is not known. This sample was included in a study of T-cell memory formation after mild COVID-19. Study conclusions and caveats: Pre-infection memory contained some responding clones, which suggested that cross-reactive memory had joined. CD8+ contracting clones occupied EMRA, while CD4+ ones occupied mainly CM and EM. While clones contracting from day 15 to 85 were balanced between CD4 and CD8, later expanders leaned CD4+.

Employing constant-segment primers, 5'RACE generated TCR alpha and TCR beta cDNA libraries bearing sample barcodes and UMIs. TCRdb used MiXCR to reprocess the 5' RACE reads, holding one entry per CDR3 protein. The sample lists roughly 300,000 distinct CDR3 sequences; approximately 7.6% were seen once. This CDR3 contains 14 residues. Germline V gene sequence: CDR1 MDHEN, CDR2 SYDVKM. The V and J ends lost 7 bases and 2 bases, in that order; junction bases with no gene match: 5. The sample taken for sequencing was PBMCs or a T cell subset sorted from them (not recorded which). The TCR sequence derives from a man aged 18 to 35 who had mild COVID-19 (a few samples of this study predate the infection). Cell type and time point are not known. The genes are TRBV28 and TRBJ2-1; 7 nucleotides align to TRBD1. The CDR3 DNA sequence: TGTGCCAGCACAGGGGGATCGACCTACAATGAGCAGTTCTTC. It codes for CASTGGSTYNEQFF.